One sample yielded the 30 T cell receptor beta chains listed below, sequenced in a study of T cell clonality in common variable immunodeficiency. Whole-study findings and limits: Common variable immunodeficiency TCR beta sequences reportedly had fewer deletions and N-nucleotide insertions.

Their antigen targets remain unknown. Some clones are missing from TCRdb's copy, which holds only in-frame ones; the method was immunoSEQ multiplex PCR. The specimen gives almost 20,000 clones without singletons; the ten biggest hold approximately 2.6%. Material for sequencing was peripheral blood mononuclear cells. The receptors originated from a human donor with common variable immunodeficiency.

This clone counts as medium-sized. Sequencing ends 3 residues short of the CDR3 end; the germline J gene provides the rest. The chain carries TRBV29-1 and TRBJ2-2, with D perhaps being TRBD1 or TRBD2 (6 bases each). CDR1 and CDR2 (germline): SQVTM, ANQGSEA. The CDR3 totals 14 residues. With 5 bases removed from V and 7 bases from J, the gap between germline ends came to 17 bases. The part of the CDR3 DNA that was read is TGCAGCGTTCTAGGAGGGGGAGGTAACGGGGAG. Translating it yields CSVLGGGGNGE. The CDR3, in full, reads CSVLGGGGNGELFF.

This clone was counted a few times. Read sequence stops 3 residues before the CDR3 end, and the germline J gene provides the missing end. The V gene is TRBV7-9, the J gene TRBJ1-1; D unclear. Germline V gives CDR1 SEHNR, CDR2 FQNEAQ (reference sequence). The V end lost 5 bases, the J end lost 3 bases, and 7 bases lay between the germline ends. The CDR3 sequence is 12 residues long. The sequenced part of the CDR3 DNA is TGTGCCAGCAGCCCCGGTTACACTGAA. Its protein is CASSPGYTE. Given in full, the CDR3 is CASSPGYTEAFF.

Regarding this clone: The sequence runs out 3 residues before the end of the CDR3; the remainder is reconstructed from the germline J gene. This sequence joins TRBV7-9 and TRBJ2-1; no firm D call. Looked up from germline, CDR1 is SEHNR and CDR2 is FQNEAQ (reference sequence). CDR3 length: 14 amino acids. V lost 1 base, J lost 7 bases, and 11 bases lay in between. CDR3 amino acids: CASSLELLRNEQFF. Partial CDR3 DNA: TGTGCCAGCAGCTTAGAACTGCTCCGAAATGAG.

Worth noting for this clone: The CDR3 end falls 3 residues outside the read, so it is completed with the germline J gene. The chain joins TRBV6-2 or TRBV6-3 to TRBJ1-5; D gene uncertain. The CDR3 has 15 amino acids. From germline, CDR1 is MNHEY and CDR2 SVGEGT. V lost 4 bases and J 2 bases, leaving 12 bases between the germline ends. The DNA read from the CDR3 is TGTGCCAGCAGTTTCGGTGCCCAAGGCAATCAGCCC. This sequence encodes CASSFGAQGNQP. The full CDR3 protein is CASSFGAQGNQPQHF.

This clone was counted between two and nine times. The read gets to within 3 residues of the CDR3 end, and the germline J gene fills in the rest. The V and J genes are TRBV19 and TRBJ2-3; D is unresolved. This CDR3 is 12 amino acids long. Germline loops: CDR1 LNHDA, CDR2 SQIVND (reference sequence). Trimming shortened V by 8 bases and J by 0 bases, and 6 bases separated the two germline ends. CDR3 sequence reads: CASSFSTDTQYF. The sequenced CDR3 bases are TGTGCCAGTTCCTTTAGCACAGATACG.

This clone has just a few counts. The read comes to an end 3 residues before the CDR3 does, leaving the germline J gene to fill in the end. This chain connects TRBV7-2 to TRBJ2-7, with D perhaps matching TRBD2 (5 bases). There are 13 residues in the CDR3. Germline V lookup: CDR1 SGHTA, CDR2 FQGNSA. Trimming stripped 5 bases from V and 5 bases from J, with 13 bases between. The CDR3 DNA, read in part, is TGTGCCAGCAGCCCAGCGGTTGGAGACGAG. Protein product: CASSPAVGDE. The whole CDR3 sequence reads CASSPAVGDEQYF.

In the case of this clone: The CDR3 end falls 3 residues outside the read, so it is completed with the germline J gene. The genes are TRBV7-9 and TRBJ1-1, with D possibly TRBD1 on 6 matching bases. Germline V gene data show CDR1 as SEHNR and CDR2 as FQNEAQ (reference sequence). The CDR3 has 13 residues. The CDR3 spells CASSLGTDSEAFF. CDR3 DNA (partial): TGTGCCAGCAGCTTAGGGACAGACTCCGAA.

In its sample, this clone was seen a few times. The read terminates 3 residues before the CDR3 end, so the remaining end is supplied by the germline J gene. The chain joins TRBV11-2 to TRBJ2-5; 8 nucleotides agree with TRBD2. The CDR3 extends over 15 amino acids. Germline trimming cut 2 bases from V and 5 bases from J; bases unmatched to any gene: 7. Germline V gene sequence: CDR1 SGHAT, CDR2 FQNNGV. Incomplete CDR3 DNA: TGTGCCAGCAGCTTAAGGGGTACTAGCGGCGAGACC. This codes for CASSLRGTSGET. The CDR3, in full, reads CASSLRGTSGETQYF.

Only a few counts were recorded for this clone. Partial CDR3 DNA: TGCAGTGCTAGAGACCCGACAACC. Protein: CSARDPTT. The complete CDR3 reads CSARDPTTQYF. The V call is TRBV20-1, the J call TRBJ2-5; D uncertain. Sequencing ends 3 residues short of the CDR3 end; the germline J gene provides the rest. The germline V gene has CDR1 DFQATT and CDR2 SNEGSKA (reference sequence). The CDR3 spans 11 residues.

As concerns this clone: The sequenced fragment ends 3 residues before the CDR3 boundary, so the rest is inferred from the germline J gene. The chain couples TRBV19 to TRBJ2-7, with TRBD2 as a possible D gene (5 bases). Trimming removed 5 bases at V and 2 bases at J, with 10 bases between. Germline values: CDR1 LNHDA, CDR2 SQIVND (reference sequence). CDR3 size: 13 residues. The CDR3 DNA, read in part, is TGTGCCAGTAGTGGCAGGACTCCCTACGAG. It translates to CASSGRTPYE. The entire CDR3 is CASSGRTPYEQYF.

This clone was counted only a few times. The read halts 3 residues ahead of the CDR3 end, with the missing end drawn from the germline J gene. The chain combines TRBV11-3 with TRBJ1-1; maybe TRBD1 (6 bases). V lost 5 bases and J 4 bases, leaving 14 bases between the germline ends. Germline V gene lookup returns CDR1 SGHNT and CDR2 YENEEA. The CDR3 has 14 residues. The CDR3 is CASSLSGASTEAFF. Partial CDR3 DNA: TGTGCCAGCAGCCTCTCAGGGGCGAGCACTGAA.

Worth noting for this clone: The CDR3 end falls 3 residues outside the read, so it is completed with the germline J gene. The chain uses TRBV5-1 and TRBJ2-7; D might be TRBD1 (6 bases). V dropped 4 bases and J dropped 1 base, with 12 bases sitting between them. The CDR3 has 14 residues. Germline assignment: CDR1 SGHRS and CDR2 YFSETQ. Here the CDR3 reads CASSPITGSYEQYF. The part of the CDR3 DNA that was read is TGCGCCAGCAGCCCGATTACAGGGTCCTACGAG.

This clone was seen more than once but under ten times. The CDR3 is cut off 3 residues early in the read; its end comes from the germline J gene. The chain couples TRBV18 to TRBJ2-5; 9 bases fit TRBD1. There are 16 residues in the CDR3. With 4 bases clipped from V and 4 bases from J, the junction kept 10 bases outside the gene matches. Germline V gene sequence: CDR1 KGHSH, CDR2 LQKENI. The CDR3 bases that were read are TGTGCCAGCTCACGTTCGACAGGGGGAGAAGGAGAGACC. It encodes CASSRSTGGEGET. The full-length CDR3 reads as CASSRSTGGEGETQYF. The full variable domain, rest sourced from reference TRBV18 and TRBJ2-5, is NAGVMQNPRHLVRRRGQEARLRCSPMKGHSHVYWYRQLPEEGLKFMVYLQKENIIDESGMPKERFSAEFPKEGPSILRIQQVVRGDSAAYFCASSRSTGGEGETQYFGPGTRLLVL.

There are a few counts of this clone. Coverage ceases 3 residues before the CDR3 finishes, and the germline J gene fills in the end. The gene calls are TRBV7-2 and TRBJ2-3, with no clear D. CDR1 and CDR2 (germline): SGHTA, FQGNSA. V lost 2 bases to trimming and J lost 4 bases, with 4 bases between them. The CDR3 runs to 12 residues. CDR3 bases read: TGTGCCAGCAGCTTATATTCAGATACG. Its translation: CASSLYSDT. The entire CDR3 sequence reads CASSLYSDTQYF.

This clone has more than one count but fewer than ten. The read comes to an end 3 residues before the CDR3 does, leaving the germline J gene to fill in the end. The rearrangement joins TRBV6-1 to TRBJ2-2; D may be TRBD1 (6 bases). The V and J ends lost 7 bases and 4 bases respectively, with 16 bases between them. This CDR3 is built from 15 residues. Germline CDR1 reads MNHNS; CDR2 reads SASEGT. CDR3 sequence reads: CASNENRVGTGELFF. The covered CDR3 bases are TGTGCCAGCAATGAGAACAGGGTTGGCACCGGGGAG.

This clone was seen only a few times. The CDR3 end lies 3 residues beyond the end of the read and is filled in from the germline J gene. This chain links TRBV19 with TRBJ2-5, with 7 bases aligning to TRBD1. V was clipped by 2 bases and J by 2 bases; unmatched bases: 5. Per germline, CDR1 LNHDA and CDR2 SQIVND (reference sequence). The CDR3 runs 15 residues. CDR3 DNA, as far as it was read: TGTGCCAGTAGTATAAGACAGGGATTACAAGAGACC. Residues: CASSIRQGLQET. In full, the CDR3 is CASSIRQGLQETQYF.

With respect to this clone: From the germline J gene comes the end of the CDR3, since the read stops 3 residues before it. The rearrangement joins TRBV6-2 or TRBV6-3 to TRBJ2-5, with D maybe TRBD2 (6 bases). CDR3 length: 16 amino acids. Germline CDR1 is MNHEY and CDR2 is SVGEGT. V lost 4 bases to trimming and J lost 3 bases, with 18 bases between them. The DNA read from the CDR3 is TGTGCCAGCAGTTTAAGTTATAGCGGTCCTAAAGAGACC. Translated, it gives CASSLSYSGPKET. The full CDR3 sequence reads CASSLSYSGPKETQYF.

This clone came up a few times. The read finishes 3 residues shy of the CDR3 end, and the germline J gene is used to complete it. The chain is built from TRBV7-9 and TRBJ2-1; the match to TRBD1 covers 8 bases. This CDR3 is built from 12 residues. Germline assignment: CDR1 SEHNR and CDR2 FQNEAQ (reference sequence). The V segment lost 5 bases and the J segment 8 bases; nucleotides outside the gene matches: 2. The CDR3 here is CASSPRGHEQFF. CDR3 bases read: TGTGCCAGCAGCCCCAGGGGGCATGAG.

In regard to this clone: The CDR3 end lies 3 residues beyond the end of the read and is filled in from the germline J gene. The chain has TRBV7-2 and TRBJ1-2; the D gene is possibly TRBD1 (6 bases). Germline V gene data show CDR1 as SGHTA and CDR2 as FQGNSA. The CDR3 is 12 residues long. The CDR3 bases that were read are TGTGCCAGCAGCTCCGCGCAGGGGCGC. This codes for CASSSAQGR. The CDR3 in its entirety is CASSSAQGRYTF.

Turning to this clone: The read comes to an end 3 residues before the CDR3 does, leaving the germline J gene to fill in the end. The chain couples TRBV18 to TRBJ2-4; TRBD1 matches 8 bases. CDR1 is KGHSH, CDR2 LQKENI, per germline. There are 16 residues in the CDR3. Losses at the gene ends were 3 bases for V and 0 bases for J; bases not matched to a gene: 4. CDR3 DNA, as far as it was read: TGTGCCAGCTCACCGGGGACAGGCTTAGCCAAAAACATT. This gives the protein CASSPGTGLAKNI. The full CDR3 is CASSPGTGLAKNIQYF.

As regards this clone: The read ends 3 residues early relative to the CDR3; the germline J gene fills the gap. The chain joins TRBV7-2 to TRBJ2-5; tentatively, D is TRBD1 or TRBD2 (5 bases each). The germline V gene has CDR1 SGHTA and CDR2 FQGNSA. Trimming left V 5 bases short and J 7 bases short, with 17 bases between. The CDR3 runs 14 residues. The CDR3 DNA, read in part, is TGTGCCAGCAGCCACGAGGGGCGATCCGGGACC. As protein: CASSHEGRSGT. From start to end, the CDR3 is CASSHEGRSGTQYF.

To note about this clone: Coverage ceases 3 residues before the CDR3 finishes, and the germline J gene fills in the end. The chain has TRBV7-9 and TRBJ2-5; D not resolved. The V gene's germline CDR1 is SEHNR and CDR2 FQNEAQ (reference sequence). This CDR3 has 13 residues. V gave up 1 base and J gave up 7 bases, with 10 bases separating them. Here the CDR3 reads CASSLEPVVTQYF. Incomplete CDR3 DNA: TGTGCCAGCAGCTTAGAGCCGGTGGTGACC.

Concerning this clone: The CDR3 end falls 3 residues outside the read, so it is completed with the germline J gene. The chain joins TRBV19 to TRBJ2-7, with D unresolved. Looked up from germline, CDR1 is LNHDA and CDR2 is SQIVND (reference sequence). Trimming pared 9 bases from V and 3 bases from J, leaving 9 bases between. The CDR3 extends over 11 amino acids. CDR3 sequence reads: CASTAGYEQYF. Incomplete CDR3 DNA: TGTGCCAGCACGGCAGGCTACGAG.

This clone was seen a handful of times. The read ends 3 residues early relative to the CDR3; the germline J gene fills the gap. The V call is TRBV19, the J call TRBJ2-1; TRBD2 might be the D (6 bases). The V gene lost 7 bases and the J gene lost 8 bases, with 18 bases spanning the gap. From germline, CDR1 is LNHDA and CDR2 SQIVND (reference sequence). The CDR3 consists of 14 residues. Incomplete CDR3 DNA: TGTGCCAGTAAGAGACTAGGGGTTAGCGATGAG. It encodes CASKRLGVSDE. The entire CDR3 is CASKRLGVSDEQFF. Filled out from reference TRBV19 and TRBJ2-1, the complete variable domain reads DGGITQSPKYLFRKEGQNVTLSCEQNLNHDAMYWYRQDPGQGLRLIYYSQIVNDFQKGDIAEGYSVSREKKESFPLTVTSAQKNPTAFYLCASKRLGVSDEQFFGPGTRLTVL.

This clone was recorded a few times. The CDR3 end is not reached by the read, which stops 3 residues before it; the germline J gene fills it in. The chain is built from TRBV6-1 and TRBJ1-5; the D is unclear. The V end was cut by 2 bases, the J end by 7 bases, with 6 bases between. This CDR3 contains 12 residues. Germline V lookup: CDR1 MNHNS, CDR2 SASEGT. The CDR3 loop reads CASSEPPQPQHF. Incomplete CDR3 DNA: TGTGCCAGCAGTGAACCCCCGCAGCCC.

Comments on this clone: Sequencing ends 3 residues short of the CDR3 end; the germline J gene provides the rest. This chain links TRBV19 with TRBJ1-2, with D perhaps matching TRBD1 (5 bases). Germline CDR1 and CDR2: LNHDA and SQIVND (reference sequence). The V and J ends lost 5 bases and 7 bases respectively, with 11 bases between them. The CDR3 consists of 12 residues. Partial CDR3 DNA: TGTGCCAGTAGTCTGGGGCTTGGTGGC. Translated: CASSLGLGG. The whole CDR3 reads CASSLGLGGYTF.

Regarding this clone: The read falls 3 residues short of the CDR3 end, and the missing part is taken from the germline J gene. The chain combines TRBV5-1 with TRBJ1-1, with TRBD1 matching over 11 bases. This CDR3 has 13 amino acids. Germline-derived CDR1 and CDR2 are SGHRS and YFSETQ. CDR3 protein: CASSQGDRGKAFF. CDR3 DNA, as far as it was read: TGCGCCAGCAGCCAAGGGGACAGGGGGAAA. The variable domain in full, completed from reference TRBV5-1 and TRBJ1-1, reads KAGVTQTPRYLIKTRGQQVTLSCSPISGHRSVSWYQQTPGQGLQFLFEYFSETQRNKGNFPGRFSGRQFSNSRSEMNVSTLELGDSALYLCASSQGDRGKAFFGQGTRLTVV.

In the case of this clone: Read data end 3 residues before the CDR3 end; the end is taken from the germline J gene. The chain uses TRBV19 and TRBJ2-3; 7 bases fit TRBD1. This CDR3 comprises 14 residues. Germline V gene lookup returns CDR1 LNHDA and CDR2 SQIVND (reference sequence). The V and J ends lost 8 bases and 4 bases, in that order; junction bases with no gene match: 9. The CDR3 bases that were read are TGTGCCAGTGCACCAGGGGGTAGCGCAGATACG. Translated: CASAPGGSADT. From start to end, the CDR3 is CASAPGGSADTQYF.

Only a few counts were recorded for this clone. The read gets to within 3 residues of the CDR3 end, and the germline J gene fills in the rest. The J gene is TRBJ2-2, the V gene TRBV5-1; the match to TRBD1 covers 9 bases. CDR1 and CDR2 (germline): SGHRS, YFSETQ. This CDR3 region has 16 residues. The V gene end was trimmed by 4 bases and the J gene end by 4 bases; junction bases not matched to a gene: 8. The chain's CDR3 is CASSRTGEEGTGELFF. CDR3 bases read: TGCGCCAGCAGCAGGACAGGGGAAGAGGGCACCGGGGAG.

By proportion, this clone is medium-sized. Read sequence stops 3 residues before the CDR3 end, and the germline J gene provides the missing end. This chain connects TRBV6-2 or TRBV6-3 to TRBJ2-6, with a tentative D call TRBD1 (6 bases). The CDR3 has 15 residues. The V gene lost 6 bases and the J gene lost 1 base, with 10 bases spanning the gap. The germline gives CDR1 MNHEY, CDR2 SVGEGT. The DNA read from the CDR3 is TGTGCCAGCAGCCACACAGGGTCTGGGGCCAACGTC. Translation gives CASSHTGSGANV. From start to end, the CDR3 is CASSHTGSGANVLTF.